This record covers a single TCR beta chain. The data were taken from a study of blood T cell repertoires in COVID-19. Looking at the study overall: The analysed material was cDNA or gDNA that came from T cells, B-cell-depleted T cells, or PBMCs.

This CDR3 is 12 amino acids long. Trimming cost V 3 bases and J 3 bases; bases outside gene matches: 0. Germline CDR1 reads SGDLS; CDR2 reads YYNGEE. Repertoires were generated with immunoSEQ multiplex PCR, while TCRdb's copy carries only in-frame clones and drops some. This repertoire shows 150,000 to 200,000 clones, roughly 88% found once; its top ten account for about 15%. The chain is built from TRBV9 and TRBJ2-7; 7 positions match TRBD2. The sequenced material came from PBMCs or T cells enriched from blood (not recorded which). The origin of this receptor is a man aged 45-65 years who had recovered from COVID-19. CDR3 DNA sequence: TGTGCCAGCAGCGGGGAGGGCTACGAGCAGTACTTC. It encodes CASSGEGYEQYF.